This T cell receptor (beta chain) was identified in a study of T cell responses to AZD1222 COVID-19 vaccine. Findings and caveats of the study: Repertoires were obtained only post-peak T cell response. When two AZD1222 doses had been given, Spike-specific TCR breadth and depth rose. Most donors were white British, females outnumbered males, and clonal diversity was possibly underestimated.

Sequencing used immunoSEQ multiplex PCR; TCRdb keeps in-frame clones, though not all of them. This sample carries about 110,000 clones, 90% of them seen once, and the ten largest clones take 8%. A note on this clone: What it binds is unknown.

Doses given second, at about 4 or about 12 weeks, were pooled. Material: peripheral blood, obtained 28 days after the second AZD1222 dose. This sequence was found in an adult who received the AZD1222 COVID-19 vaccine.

The CDR3 DNA sequence: TGTGCCAGCAGCCTGCGGGACGGAGAGCCACAGCAGTACTTC. Encoded protein: CASSLRDGEPQQYF. This rearrangement joins TRBV7-9 to TRBJ2-7, with a possible D match to TRBD2 (6 bases). V was clipped by 5 bases and J by 8 bases, with 19 bases between them. CDR3 length equals 14 residues. Germline V gene lookup returns CDR1 SEHNR and CDR2 FQNEAQ (reference sequence). Complete variable domain (other parts from reference TRBV7-9 and TRBJ2-7): DTGVSQNPRHKITKRGQNVTFRCDPISEHNRLYWYRQTLGQGPEFLTYFQNEAQLEKSRLLSDRFSAERPKGSFSTLEIQRTEQGDSAMYLCASSLRDGEPQQYFGPGTRLTVT.